This passage covers 29 T cell receptor beta chains from one sample sequenced in a study of T cells after yellow fever vaccination. One entry per CDR3 protein, called by TCRdb with MiXCR from the 5' RACE reads. The sample records tens of thousands of distinct CDR3 sequences, around 7% being singletons. Here the sequenced sample was CD8+ T cells sorted from PBMCs, taken 10 to 11 days after the first yellow fever vaccination. The receptor source for this set is a young man who received the YFV17D yellow fever vaccine.

This clonotype was seen many times. This chain joins TRBV7-9 and TRBJ1-2; D might be TRBD1 (5 bases). Per germline, CDR1 SEHNR and CDR2 FQNEAQ (reference sequence). Trimming removed 5 bases from V and 5 bases from J, with 21 bases in between. The CDR3 runs 16 residues. CDR3 nucleotides: TGTGCCAGCAGCAACAGCAGAGGGGCCGGGGTTTATGGCTACACCTTC. It is translated as CASSNSRGAGVYGYTF.

This clonotype was recorded at least ten times. This rearrangement joins TRBV6-4 to TRBJ2-2; D is unclear. Germline-derived CDR1 and CDR2 are MRHNA and SNTAGT. The CDR3 totals 13 residues. V was shortened by 0 bases and J by 5 bases, with 4 bases between the two germline ends. The CDR3 spells CASSDSTTGELFF. DNA for the CDR3: TGTGCCAGCAGTGACTCGACTACCGGGGAGCTGTTTTTT.

Many counts were recorded for this clonotype. V and J are TRBV6-5 and TRBJ1-1; TRBD1 might be the D (5 bases). Trimming stripped 6 bases from V and 7 bases from J, with 18 bases between. CDR3 length equals 14 residues. The V gene's germline CDR1 is MNHEY and CDR2 SVGAGI. DNA for the CDR3: TGTGCCAGCAGGATCGACAGCTGGGTTAATGAAGCTTTCTTT. It yields the protein CASRIDSWVNEAFF.

This clonotype was counted many times. The chain links TRBV7-9 to TRBJ2-7; 8 nucleotides match TRBD1. The CDR3 is 15 amino acids. Germline-derived CDR1 and CDR2 are SEHNR and FQNEAQ (reference sequence). J gave up 5 bases and V 6 bases, and 12 bases lay outside the gene matches. In DNA, the CDR3 is TGTGCCAGCAGTTCAGGAATGGACAGGGCGAACGAGCAGTACTTC. This encodes CASSSGMDRANEQYF.

In this sample, this clonotype turned up many times. V gene TRBV7-2 combines with J gene TRBJ2-1, with a tentative D call TRBD1 (6 bases). The CDR3 loop spans 17 amino acids. The V gene's germline CDR1 is SGHTA and CDR2 FQGNSA. Between the trimmed V and J ends, which lost 5 bases and 2 bases, there was a span of 19 bases. The CDR3 DNA follows: TGTGCCAGCAGCCCCCTTTACCCAGGGACACCCTACAATGAGCAGTTCTTC. Encoded protein: CASSPLYPGTPYNEQFF.

The chain joins TRBV20-1 to TRBJ2-2; a weak D match, TRBD1 (6 bases). Looked up from germline, CDR1 is DFQATT and CDR2 is SNEGSKA (reference sequence). The CDR3 covers 16 residues. Trimming took off 3 bases at V and 3 bases at J, with 17 bases between the two ends. The CDR3 loop is CSASSGVKSDTGELFF. DNA of the CDR3: TGCAGTGCTAGTTCAGGGGTGAAGTCGGACACCGGGGAGCTGTTTTTT.

The J gene is TRBJ1-2, the V gene TRBV30; D call uncertain. Germline assignment: CDR1 GTSNPN and CDR2 SVGIG (reference sequence). Trimming removed 0 bases at V and 8 bases at J, with 13 bases between. This CDR3 spans 13 amino acids. The CDR3 loop is CAWSVGRGWGYTF. CDR3 DNA sequence: TGTGCCTGGAGTGTAGGTCGTGGTTGGGGCTACACCTTC.

Many counts were recorded for this clonotype. The rearrangement links TRBV6-5 to TRBJ1-2; 7 bases line up with TRBD1. The junction had 7 bases not matched to a gene; V was cut back by 2 bases and J by 7 bases. The germline V gene has CDR1 MNHEY and CDR2 SVGAGI. The CDR3 has 14 residues. The CDR3 nucleotides are TGTGCCAGCAGTTACGAACAGGGGCGGCGTGGCTACACCTTC. Residues: CASSYEQGRRGYTF.

This clonotype was detected ten times or more. This chain links TRBV14 with TRBJ2-1, with D uncertain. The CDR3 spans 12 residues. Trimming removed 4 bases at V and 6 bases at J, with 7 bases between. Germline-derived CDR1 and CDR2 are SGHDN and FVKESK. DNA of the CDR3: TGTGCCAGCAGCCCCGGCAGCAATGAGCAGTTCTTC. This translates into CASSPGSNEQFF.

This clonotype was detected a few times. The rearrangement uses TRBV19 and TRBJ2-2; TRBD1 or TRBD2 may be the D gene (6 bases each). The CDR3 loop spans 17 amino acids. V lost 8 bases, J lost 0 bases, and 19 bases lay in between. Germline CDR1 and CDR2: LNHDA and SQIVND (reference sequence). The CDR3 nucleotides are TGTGCCAGTGCCTTCTCGGCGGGACAAACGAACACCGGGGAGCTGTTTTTT. It encodes CASAFSAGQTNTGELFF. The full variable domain, completed using reference TRBV19 and TRBJ2-2, is DGGITQSPKYLFRKEGQNVTLSCEQNLNHDAMYWYRQDPGQGLRLIYYSQIVNDFQKGDIAEGYSVSREKKESFPLTVTSAQKNPTAFYLCASAFSAGQTNTGELFFGEGSRLTVL.

This clonotype was recorded many times. This sequence joins TRBV4-3 and TRBJ1-3, with D uncertain. CDR3 size: 13 residues. V lost 0 bases to trimming and J lost 7 bases, with 7 bases between them. Germline loops: CDR1 LGHNA, CDR2 YSLEER. The CDR3 sequence is CASSQDRFNTIYF. DNA of the CDR3: TGCGCCAGCAGCCAAGACCGGTTTAACACCATATATTTT.

This clonotype was detected many times. This sequence joins TRBV12-3 or TRBV12-4 and TRBJ2-3, with TRBD2 identical over 13 bases. CDR3 length: 16 residues. Trimming at V came to 5 bases and at J to 6 bases, leaving 8 bases not matched to a gene. This CDR3 is CASSLFSLAGGDTQYF. CDR3 nucleotide sequence: TGTGCCAGCAGTCTCTTCTCACTAGCGGGGGGGGATACGCAGTATTTT.

This clonotype was counted many times. J is TRBJ1-1 and V is TRBV25-1; possibly TRBD1 for D (5 bases). The CDR3 spans 14 residues. Trimming shortened V by 9 bases and J by 6 bases, and 20 bases separated the two germline ends. Germline V gene data show CDR1 as MGHDK and CDR2 as SYGVNS. In DNA form, the CDR3 reads TGTGCCAGGGCGGGACGTTTGCAAGATGCTGAAGCTTTCTTT. It is translated as CARAGRLQDAEAFF. Together with reference TRBV25-1 and TRBJ1-1, the CDR3 gives the full variable domain: EADIYQTPRYLVIGTGKKITLECSQTMGHDKMYWYQQDPGMELHLIHYSYGVNSTEKGDLSSESTVSRIRTEHFPLTLESARPSHTSQYLCARAGRLQDAEAFFGQGTRLTVV.

This clonotype was recorded a few times. V and J are TRBV5-4 and TRBJ2-7, with 9 bases fitting TRBD1. Germline V lookup: CDR1 SGHNT, CDR2 YYREEE (reference sequence). The junction had 0 bases not matched to a gene; V was cut back by 0 bases and J by 2 bases. CDR3 length: 14 amino acids. The CDR3 DNA is TGTGCCAGCAGCTTGGGGGACAGGGCCTACGAGCAGTACTTC. Translating it yields CASSLGDRAYEQYF.

The chain joins TRBV7-9 to TRBJ2-3; no clear D. Germline V gives CDR1 SEHNR, CDR2 FQNEAQ (reference sequence). CDR3 length: 14 residues. Trimming took 1 base from V and 2 from J, leaving 7 bases between them. The CDR3 DNA sequence: TGTGCCAGCAGCTTAGGAAGTTTCACAGATACGCAGTATTTT. Translating gives CASSLGSFTDTQYF.

This rearrangement joins TRBV4-2 to TRBJ1-2, with 9 nucleotides matching TRBD1. The germline CDR1 and CDR2 sequences are LGHNA and YNFKEQ. V dropped 3 bases and J dropped 8; count of bases not matched to a gene: 4. This CDR3 is built from 13 residues. DNA of the CDR3: TGTGCCAGCAGCCACGGGACAGGGAAGGGCTACACCTTC. Translated, it gives CASSHGTGKGYTF.

This clonotype was seen repeatedly, ten times or more. V usage is TRBV7-6 and J usage is TRBJ1-2; D not resolved. CDR3 length: 15 amino acids. Looked up from germline, CDR1 is SGHVS and CDR2 is FNYEAQ. Trimming shortened V by 1 base and J by 6 bases, and 15 bases separated the two germline ends. The CDR3 DNA follows: TGTGCCAGCAGCTTAGAAGCCCGCTTAAAAGATGGCTACACCTTC. This translates into CASSLEARLKDGYTF.

In this sample, this clonotype turned up many times. The CDR3 loop is CASRLLAGDTGELFF. The DNA of the CDR3 is TGTGCCAGCAGGTTACTAGCGGGGGACACCGGGGAGCTGTTTTTT. The J gene is TRBJ2-2, the V gene TRBV7-2; 11 positions match TRBD2. CDR1 is SGHTA, CDR2 FQGNSA, per germline. CDR3 length: 15 residues. V was pared by 6 bases and J by 3 bases, with 3 bases of the junction left unmatched.

This clonotype was detected many times. The chain has TRBV15 and TRBJ1-1; D not resolved. CDR1 and CDR2 from the germline V gene are LNHNV and YYDKDF (reference sequence). V lost 5 bases and J lost 0, with 13 bases in between. This CDR3 is built from 15 residues. Here the CDR3 DNA reads TGTGCCACCAGCGTCCTGGCCTATATGAACACTGAAGCTTTCTTT. Residues: CATSVLAYMNTEAFF.

The chain has TRBV29-1 and TRBJ1-1, with a weak D call TRBD1 (6 bases). V was clipped by 7 bases and J by 4 bases, with 16 bases between them. The CDR3 runs 13 residues. Germline V lookup: CDR1 SQVTM, CDR2 ANQGSEA. CDR3 coding DNA: TGCAGCGCTAAGCAGGGGTCTGTCACTGAAGCTTTCTTT. Translating gives CSAKQGSVTEAFF.

At least ten counts were recorded for this clonotype. The chain carries TRBV25-1 and TRBJ1-1; unclear D gene. V was clipped by 5 bases and J by 1 base, with 11 bases between them. Germline V gives CDR1 MGHDK, CDR2 SYGVNS. The CDR3 contains 14 residues. The CDR3 nucleotides read TGTGCCAGCAGTACCTTGGACCGGAACACTGAAGCTTTCTTT. Residues: CASSTLDRNTEAFF. The variable domain in full, completed from reference TRBV25-1 and TRBJ1-1, reads EADIYQTPRYLVIGTGKKITLECSQTMGHDKMYWYQQDPGMELHLIHYSYGVNSTEKGDLSSESTVSRIRTEHFPLTLESARPSHTSQYLCASSTLDRNTEAFFGQGTRLTVV.

Many counts were recorded for this clonotype. The V gene is TRBV4-1, the J gene TRBJ1-6; TRBD1 matches at 8 bases. The V segment lost 5 bases and the J segment 10 bases; nucleotides outside the gene matches: 7. The CDR3 totals 14 residues. Looked up from germline, CDR1 is MGHRA and CDR2 is YSYEKL. CDR3 in amino acids: CASSTRTGRSPLHF. The CDR3 DNA reads as TGCGCCAGCAGCACCCGGACAGGGCGGTCACCCCTCCACTTT.

This clonotype was counted many times. The V and J genes are TRBV29-1 and TRBJ2-1; 10 bases align to TRBD2. The CDR3 is 16 residues long. With 5 bases clipped from V and 7 bases from J, the junction kept 14 bases outside the gene matches. Germline V gene lookup returns CDR1 SQVTM and CDR2 ANQGSEA. The DNA for the CDR3 is TGCAGCGTTCGAACCTTAAGCGGGGGGGTTGGGAATGAGCAGTTCTTC. Its translation: CSVRTLSGGVGNEQFF.

The sample holds many counts of this clonotype. The V gene is TRBV5-1, the J gene TRBJ2-3, with TRBD2 as a possible D gene (6 bases). The CDR3 spans 15 residues. Deletions cut 2 bases from V and 9 bases from J, with 19 bases between. Germline V gives CDR1 SGHRS, CDR2 YFSETQ. The CDR3 here is CASSLLAEGNKTQYF. The DNA for the CDR3 is TGCGCCAGCAGCTTACTCGCGGAGGGGAACAAAACGCAGTATTTT.

The J gene is TRBJ2-1, the V gene TRBV9; 9 bases agree with TRBD2. The CDR3 has 14 residues. Unmatched junction bases numbered 9, after V lost 5 bases and J lost 9 bases. Germline V gene lookup returns CDR1 SGDLS and CDR2 YYNGEE. The CDR3 region is CASSALRGGVEQFF. The CDR3 DNA sequence: TGTGCCAGCAGTGCCTTGCGGGGGGGCGTTGAGCAGTTCTTC.

This clonotype has only a few counts. This sequence joins TRBV9 and TRBJ2-5; D may be TRBD2 (5 bases). The CDR3 length is 13 residues. Germline-derived CDR1 and CDR2 are SGDLS and YYNGEE. Between the trimmed V and J ends, which lost 4 bases and 7 bases, there was a span of 14 bases. The chain's CDR3 is CASSTREIGTQYF. DNA of the CDR3: TGTGCCAGCAGCACGAGGGAGATCGGGACCCAGTACTTC.

This clonotype occurred a few times. The J gene is TRBJ1-2, the V gene TRBV9, with 7 bases lining up with TRBD1. Unmatched junction bases numbered 14, after V lost 3 bases and J lost 6 bases. CDR3 length: 16 residues. In germline, CDR1 is SGDLS, CDR2 YYNGEE. The CDR3 protein is CASSDFSTQGLNGYTF. The CDR3 DNA is TGTGCCAGCAGCGATTTCTCAACACAGGGGCTGAATGGCTACACCTTC. The whole variable domain, remainder taken from reference TRBV9 and TRBJ1-2, is DSGVTQTPKHLITATGQRVTLRCSPRSGDLSVYWYQQSLDQGLQFLIQYYNGEERAKGNILERFSAQQFPDLHSELNLSSLELGDSALYFCASSDFSTQGLNGYTFGSGTRLTVV.

This clonotype was seen at least ten times. The chain combines TRBV29-1 with TRBJ2-7; D remains unclear. Trimming stripped 2 bases from V and 5 bases from J, with 10 bases between. Germline loops: CDR1 SQVTM, CDR2 ANQGSEA. The CDR3 sequence is 12 residues long. CDR3 DNA sequence: TGCAGCGTTGAATCTTTGGGTAACGAGCAGTACTTC. This translates into CSVESLGNEQYF.

V gene TRBV29-1 combines with J gene TRBJ1-1; possible D gene TRBD1, 6 bases. The V gene's germline CDR1 is SQVTM and CDR2 ANQGSEA. The V end was cut by 7 bases, the J end by 1 base, with 10 bases between. The CDR3 spans 12 residues. The DNA for the CDR3 is TGCAGCGCAGAACAGGGGAACACTGAAGCTTTCTTT. Translated: CSAEQGNTEAFF.